Detailed here is one T cell receptor beta chain. What it recognizes is unknown. This sample is drawn from a study of T cell repertoires in cytomegalovirus infection. TCRdb processed the reads anew with MiXCR; each CDR3 protein has one entry. The repertoire holds about 920,000 distinct CDR3 sequences, around 30% seen once, with roughly an eighth in the top ten. General study findings and limits: Carriers of CMV plus the relevant HLA were identified by cumulative public TCR beta family frequency.

Trimming took 5 bases from V and 3 from J; bases not matched to a gene: 4. There are 14 residues in the CDR3. The source material was cultured CD8+ T cells from PBMCs, sampled from culture after CMV antigen stimulation. The chain employs TRBV12-3 or TRBV12-4 and TRBJ1-5; 7 positions match TRBD1. The clonotype comes from a human donor in good health (CMV status not recorded). Some clones in this sample may be carry-over from other donors' samples. The CDR3 here is CASSPGGDNQPQHF. In nucleotides, the CDR3 is TGTGCCAGCAGTCCAGGGGGAGACAATCAGCCCCAGCATTTT.